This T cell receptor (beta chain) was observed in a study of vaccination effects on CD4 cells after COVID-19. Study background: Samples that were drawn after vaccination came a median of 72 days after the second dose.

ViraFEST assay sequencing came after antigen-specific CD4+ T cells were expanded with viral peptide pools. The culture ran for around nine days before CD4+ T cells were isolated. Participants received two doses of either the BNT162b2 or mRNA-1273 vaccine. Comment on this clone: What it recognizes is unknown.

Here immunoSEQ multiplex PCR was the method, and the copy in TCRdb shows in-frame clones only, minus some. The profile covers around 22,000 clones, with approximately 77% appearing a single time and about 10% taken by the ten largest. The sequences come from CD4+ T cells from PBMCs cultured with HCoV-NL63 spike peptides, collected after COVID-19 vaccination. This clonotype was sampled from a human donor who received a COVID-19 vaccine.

The CDR3 coding sequence is TGTGCCAGCAGCCGACCGGGACTAGCGGGGAGGAATGAGCAGTTCTTC. Amino acid sequence: CASSRPGLAGRNEQFF. The chain recombines TRBV14 with TRBJ2-1; TRBD2 agrees at 13 bases. The J segment lost 7 bases and the V segment lost 4 bases, leaving 7 bases of the junction unmatched. Germline-derived CDR1 and CDR2 are SGHDN and FVKESK. This CDR3 has 16 amino acids.